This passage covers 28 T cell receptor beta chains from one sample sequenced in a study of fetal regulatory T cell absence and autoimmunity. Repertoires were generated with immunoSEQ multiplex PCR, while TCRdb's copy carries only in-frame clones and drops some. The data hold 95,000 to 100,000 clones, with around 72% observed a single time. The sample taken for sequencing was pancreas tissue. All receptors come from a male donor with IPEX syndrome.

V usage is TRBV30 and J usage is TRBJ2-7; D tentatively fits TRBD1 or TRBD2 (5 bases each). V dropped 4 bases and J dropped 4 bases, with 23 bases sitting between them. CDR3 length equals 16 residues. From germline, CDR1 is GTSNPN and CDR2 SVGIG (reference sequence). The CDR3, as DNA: TGTGCCTGGACCCCACGGTTTAGGGACGAGGGGTACGAGCAGTACTTC. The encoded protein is CAWTPRFRDEGYEQYF.

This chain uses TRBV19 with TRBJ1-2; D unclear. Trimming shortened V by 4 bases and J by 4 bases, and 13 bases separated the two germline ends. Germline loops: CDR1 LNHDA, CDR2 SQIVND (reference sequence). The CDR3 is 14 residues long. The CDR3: CASSNPRARYGYTF. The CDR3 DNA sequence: TGTGCCAGTAGTAACCCTCGGGCCCGCTATGGCTACACCTTC.

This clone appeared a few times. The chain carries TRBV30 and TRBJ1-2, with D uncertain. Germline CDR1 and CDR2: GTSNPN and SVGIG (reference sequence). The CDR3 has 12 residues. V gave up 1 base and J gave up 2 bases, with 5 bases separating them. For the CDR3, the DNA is TGTGCCTGGAGTGGAGTAAACTATGGCTACACCTTC. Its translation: CAWSGVNYGYTF.

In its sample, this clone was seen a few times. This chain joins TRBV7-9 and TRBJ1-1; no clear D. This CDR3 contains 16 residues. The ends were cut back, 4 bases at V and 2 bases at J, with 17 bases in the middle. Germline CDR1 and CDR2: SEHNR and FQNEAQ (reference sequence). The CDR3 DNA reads TGTGCCAGCAGCTCTCCCCTCACAGATCTAAACACTGAAGCTTTCTTT. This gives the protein CASSSPLTDLNTEAFF.

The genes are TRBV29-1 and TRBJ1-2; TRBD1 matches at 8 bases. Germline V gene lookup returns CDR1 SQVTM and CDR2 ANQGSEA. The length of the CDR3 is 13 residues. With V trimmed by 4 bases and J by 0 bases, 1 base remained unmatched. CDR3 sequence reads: CSVGQGTNYGYTF. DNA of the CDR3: TGCAGCGTTGGACAGGGGACTAACTATGGCTACACCTTC.

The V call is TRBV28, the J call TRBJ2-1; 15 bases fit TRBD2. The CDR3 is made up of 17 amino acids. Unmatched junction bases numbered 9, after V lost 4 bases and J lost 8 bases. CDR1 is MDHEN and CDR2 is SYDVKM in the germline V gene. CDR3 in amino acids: CASSSRTSGRAKDEQFF. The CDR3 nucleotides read TGTGCCAGCAGTTCCCGGACTAGCGGGAGGGCCAAGGATGAGCAGTTCTTC.

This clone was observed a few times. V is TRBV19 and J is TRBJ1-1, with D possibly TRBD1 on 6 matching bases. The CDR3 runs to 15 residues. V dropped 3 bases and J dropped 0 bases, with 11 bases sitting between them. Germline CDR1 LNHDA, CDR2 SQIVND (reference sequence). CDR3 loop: CASSIAQGMNTEAFF. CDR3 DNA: TGTGCCAGTAGTATCGCGCAGGGGATGAACACTGAAGCTTTCTTT. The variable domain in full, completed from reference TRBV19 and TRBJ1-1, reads DGGITQSPKYLFRKEGQNVTLSCEQNLNHDAMYWYRQDPGQGLRLIYYSQIVNDFQKGDIAEGYSVSREKKESFPLTVTSAQKNPTAFYLCASSIAQGMNTEAFFGQGTRLTVV.

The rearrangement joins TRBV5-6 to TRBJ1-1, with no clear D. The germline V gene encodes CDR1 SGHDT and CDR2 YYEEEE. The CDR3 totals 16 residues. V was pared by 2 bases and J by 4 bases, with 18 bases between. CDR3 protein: CASSFHVQDLLTEAFF. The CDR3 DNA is TGTGCCAGCAGCTTCCACGTTCAGGACCTCCTCACTGAAGCTTTCTTT.

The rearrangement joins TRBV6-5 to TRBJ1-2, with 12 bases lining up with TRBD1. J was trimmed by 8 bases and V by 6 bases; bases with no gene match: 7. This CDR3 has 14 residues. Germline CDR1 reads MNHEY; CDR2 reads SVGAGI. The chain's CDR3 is CASSLAGTGGGYTF. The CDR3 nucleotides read TGTGCCAGCAGCTTGGCCGGGACAGGGGGCGGCTACACCTTC.

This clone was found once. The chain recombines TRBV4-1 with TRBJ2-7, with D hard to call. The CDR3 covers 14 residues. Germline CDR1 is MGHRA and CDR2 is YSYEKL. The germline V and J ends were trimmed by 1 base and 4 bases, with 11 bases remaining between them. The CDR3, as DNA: TGCGCCAGCAGCCAAGCCCCTGACATGTACGAGCAGTACTTC. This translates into CASSQAPDMYEQYF.

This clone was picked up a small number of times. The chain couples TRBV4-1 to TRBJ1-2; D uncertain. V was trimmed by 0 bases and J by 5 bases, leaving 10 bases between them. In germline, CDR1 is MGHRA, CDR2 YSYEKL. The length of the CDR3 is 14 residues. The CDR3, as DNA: TGCGCCAGCAGCCAAGATACCTTAGGGTATGGCTACACCTTC. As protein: CASSQDTLGYGYTF.

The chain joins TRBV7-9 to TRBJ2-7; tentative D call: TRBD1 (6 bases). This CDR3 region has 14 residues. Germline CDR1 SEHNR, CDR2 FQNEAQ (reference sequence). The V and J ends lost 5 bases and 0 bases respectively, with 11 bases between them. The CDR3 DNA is TGTGCCAGCAGCACCCCGGACAGCTCCTACGAGCAGTACTTC. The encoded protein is CASSTPDSSYEQYF.

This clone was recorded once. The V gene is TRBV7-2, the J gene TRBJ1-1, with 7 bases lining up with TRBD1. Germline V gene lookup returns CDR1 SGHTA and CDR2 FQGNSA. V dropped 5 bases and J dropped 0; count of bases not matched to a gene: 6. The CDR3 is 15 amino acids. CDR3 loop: CASSPRTGMNTEAFF. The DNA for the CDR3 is TGTGCCAGCAGCCCAAGGACAGGCATGAACACTGAAGCTTTCTTT.

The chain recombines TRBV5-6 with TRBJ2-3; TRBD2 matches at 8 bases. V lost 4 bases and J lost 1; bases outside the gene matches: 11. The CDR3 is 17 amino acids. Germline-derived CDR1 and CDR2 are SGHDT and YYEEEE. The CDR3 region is CASSPGVGTSGTDTQYF. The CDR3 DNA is TGTGCCAGCAGCCCCGGGGTGGGGACTAGTGGCACAGATACGCAGTATTTT.

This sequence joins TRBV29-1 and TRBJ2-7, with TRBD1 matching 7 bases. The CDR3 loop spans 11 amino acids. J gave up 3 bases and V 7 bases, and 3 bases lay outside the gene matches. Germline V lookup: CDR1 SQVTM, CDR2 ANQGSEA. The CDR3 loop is CSAGQVYEQYF. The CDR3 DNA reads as TGCAGCGCAGGACAGGTCTACGAGCAGTACTTC.

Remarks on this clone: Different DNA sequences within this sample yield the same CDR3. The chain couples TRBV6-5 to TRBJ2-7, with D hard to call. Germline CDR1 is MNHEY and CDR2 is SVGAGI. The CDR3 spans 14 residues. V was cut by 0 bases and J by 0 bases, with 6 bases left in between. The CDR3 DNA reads TGTGCCAGCAGTTACTCGCGGAGCTCCTACGAGCAGTACTTC. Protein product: CASSYSRSSYEQYF.

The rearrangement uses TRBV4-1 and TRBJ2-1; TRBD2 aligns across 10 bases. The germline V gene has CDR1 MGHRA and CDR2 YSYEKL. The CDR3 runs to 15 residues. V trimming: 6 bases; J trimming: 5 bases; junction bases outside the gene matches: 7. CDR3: CASRPFSGGHNEQFF. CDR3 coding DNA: TGCGCCAGCAGACCGTTTAGCGGGGGGCACAATGAGCAGTTCTTC.

The CDR3 DNA is TGTGCCAGCAGCGAACCTTGGACAGGGCATTCTGAAGCTTTCTTT. Amino acid sequence: CASSEPWTGHSEAFF. The chain recombines TRBV5-6 with TRBJ1-1; TRBD1 matches at 8 bases. V shed 4 bases and J 6 bases; nucleotides not matched to a gene: 11. The germline V gene encodes CDR1 SGHDT and CDR2 YYEEEE. CDR3 length: 15 amino acids.

The CDR3 nucleotides are TGTGCCAGCAGCTTAGACAGGGGGCGCACCGGGGAGCTGTTTTTT. Translating it yields CASSLDRGRTGELFF. The J gene is TRBJ2-2, the V gene TRBV7-2; 9 bases fit TRBD1. This CDR3 region has 15 residues. Trimming at V came to 1 base and at J to 4 bases, leaving 1 base not matched to a gene. Germline loops: CDR1 SGHTA, CDR2 FQGNSA.

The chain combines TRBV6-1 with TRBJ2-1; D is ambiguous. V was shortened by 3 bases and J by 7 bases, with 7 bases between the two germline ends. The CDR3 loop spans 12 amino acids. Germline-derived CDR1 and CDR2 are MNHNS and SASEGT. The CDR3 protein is CASSDSENEQFF. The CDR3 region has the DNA TGTGCCAGCAGTGACAGTGAGAATGAGCAGTTCTTC.

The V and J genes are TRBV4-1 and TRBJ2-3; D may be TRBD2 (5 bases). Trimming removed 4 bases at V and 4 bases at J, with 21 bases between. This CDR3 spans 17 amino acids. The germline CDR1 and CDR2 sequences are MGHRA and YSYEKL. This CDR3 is CASSPLPPGIPSDTQYF. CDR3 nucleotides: TGCGCCAGCAGCCCGCTACCGCCGGGGATTCCGTCAGATACGCAGTATTTT.

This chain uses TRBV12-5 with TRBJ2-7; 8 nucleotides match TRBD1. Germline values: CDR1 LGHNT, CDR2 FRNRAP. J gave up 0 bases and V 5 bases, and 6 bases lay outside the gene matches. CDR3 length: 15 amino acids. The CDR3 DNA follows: TGTGCTAGTGGTCTCGGACAGGGCCCCTCCTACGAGCAGTACTTC. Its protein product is CASGLGQGPSYEQYF.

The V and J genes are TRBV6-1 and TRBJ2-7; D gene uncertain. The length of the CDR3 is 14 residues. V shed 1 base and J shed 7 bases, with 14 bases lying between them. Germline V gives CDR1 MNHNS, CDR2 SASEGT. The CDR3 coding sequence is TGTGCCAGCAGTGAAGGACTCCCGTTGGGGGAGCAGTACTTC. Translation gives CASSEGLPLGEQYF.

CDR3 nucleotide sequence: TGTGCCAGTAGTACGCCTATCAAAGGATATGGCTACACCTTC. It codes for CASSTPIKGYGYTF. This chain joins TRBV19 and TRBJ1-2; D uncertain. Deletions cut 4 bases from V and 5 bases from J, with 14 bases between. This CDR3 contains 14 residues. Germline V gives CDR1 LNHDA, CDR2 SQIVND (reference sequence).

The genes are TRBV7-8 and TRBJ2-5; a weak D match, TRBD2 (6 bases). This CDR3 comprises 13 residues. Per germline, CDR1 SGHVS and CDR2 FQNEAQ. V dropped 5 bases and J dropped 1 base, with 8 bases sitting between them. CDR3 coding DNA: TGTGCCAGCAGCAAGGGACTCCAAGAGACCCAGTACTTC. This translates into CASSKGLQETQYF.

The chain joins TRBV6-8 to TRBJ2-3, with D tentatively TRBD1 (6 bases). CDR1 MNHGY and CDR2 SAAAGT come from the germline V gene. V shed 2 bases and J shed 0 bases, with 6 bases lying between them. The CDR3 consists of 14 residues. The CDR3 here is CASSYRGSTDTQYF. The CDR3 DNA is TGTGCCAGCAGTTACAGGGGGAGCACAGATACGCAGTATTTT.

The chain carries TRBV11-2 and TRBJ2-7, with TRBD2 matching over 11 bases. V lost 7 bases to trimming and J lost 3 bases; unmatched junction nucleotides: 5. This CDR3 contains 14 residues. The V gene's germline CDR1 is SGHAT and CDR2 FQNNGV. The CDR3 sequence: CASTLTSGVYEQYF. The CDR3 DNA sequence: TGTGCCAGCACCCTGACTAGCGGGGTCTACGAGCAGTACTTC. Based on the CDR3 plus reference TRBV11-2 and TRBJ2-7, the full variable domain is EAGVAQSPRYKIIEKRQSVAFWCNPISGHATLYWYQQILGQGPKLLIQFQNNGVVDDSQLPKDRFSAERLKGVDSTLKIQPAKLEDSAVYLCASTLTSGVYEQYFGPGTRLTVT.

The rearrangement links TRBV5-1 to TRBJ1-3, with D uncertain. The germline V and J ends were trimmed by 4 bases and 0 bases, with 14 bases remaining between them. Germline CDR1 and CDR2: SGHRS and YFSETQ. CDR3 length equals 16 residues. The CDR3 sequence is CASSGTRASSGNTIYF. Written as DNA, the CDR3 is TGCGCCAGCAGCGGAACAAGGGCCAGCTCTGGAAACACCATATATTTT. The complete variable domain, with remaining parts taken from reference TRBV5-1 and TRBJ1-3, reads KAGVTQTPRYLIKTRGQQVTLSCSPISGHRSVSWYQQTPGQGLQFLFEYFSETQRNKGNFPGRFSGRQFSNSRSEMNVSTLELGDSALYLCASSGTRASSGNTIYFGEGSWLTVV.